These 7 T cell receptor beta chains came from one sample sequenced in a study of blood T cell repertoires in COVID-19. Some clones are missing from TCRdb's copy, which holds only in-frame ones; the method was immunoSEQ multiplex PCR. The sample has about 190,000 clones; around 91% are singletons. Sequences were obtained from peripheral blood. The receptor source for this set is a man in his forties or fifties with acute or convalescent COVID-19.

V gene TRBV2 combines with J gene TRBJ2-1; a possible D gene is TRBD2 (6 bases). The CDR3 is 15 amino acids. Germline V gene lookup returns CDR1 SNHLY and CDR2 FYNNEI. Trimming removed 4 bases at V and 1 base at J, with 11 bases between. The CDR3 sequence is CASSVTEGSYNEQFF. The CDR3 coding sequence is TGTGCCAGCAGTGTCACGGAGGGGTCCTACAATGAGCAGTTCTTC.

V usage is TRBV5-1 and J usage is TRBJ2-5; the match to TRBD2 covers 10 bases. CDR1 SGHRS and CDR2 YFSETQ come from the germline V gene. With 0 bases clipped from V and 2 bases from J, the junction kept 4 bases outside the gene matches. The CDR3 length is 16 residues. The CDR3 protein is CASSLGTSGAQETQYF. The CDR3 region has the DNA TGCGCCAGCAGCTTGGGGACTAGCGGAGCGCAAGAGACCCAGTACTTC.

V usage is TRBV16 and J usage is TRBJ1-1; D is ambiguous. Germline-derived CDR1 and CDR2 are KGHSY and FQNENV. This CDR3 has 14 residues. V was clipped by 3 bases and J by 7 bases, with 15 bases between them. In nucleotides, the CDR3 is TGTGCCAGCAGCCACCCCGCAGGTCGAGTTGAAGCTTTCTTT. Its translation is CASSHPAGRVEAFF.

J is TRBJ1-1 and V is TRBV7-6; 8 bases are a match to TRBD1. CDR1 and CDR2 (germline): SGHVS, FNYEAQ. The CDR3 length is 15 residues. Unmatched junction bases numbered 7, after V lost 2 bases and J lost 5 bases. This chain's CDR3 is CASSLSRTGTTEAFF. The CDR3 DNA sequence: TGTGCCAGCAGCTTATCCCGGACAGGGACGACTGAAGCTTTCTTT.

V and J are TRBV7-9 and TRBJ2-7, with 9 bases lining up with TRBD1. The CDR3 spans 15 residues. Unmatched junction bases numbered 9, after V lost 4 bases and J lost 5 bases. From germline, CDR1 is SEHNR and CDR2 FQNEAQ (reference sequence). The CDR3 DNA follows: TGTGCCAGCAGCTGGCCGGGACAGGGAAGCCACGAGCAGTACTTC. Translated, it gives CASSWPGQGSHEQYF.

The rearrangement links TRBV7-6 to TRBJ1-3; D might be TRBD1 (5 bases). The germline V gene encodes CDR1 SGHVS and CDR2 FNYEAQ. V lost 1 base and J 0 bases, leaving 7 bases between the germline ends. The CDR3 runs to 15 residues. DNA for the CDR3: TGTGCCAGCAGCTTAGAAGGGGACTCTGGAAACACCATATATTTT. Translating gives CASSLEGDSGNTIYF.

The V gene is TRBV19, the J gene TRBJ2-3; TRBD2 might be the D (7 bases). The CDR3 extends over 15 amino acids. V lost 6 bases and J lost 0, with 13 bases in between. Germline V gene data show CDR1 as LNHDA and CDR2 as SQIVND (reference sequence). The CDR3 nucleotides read TGTGCCAGTAGCAGGGGACTACAGAGCACAGATACGCAGTATTTT. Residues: CASSRGLQSTDTQYF.